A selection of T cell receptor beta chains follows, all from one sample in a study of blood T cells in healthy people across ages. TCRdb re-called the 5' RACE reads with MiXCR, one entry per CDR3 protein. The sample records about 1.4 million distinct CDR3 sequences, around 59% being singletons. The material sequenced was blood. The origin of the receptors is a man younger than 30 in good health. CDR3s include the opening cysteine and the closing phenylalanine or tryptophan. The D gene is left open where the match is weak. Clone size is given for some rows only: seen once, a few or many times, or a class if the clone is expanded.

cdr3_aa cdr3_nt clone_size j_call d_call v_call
CASSWGSAIQYF TGTGCCAGCAGTTGGGGCTCTGCCATTCAGTACTTC few TRBJ2-4 . TRBV6-2/TRBV6-3
CASSVGTVETQYF TGTGCCAGCAGCGTCGGGACGGTGGAGACCCAGTACTTC . TRBJ2-5 . TRBV6-5
CASSFPTQGFRYEQYF TGTGCCAGCAGTTTCCCCACGCAGGGTTTCCGTTACGAGCAGTACTTC . TRBJ2-7 . TRBV27
CASSHGTSGYNEQYF TGCGCCAGCAGCCATGGGACTAGCGGTTACAATGAGCAGTACTTC . TRBJ2-7 TRBD2 TRBV5-1
CASSPDRGAPADEQYF TGTGCCAGCAGCCCGGACCGGGGGGCGCCAGCGGATGAGCAGTACTTC . TRBJ2-7 . TRBV7-2
CSAHTRESSYEQYF TGCAGTGCTCATACTCGTGAAAGCTCCTACGAGCAGTACTTC . TRBJ2-7 . TRBV20-1
CASGLVLGRLGGELFF TGTGCTAGTGGTTTGGTACTAGGCCGGTTGGGCGGGGAGCTGTTTTTT . TRBJ2-2 . TRBV12-5
CSARAGTEDSPLHF TGCAGTGCTAGAGCCGGGACCGAGGATTCACCCCTCCACTTT . TRBJ1-6 . TRBV20-1
CASGTGTLIAQETQYF TGTGCCAGTGGGACAGGGACCCTCATTGCCCAAGAGACCCAGTACTTC . TRBJ2-5 TRBD1 TRBV12-3/TRBV12-4
CASSLGDIDYTF TGTGCCAGCAGCTTAGGGGACATCGACTACACCTTC . TRBJ1-2 . TRBV7-9
CASSVAGGIGFEQFF TGTGCCAGCAGCGTAGCGGGGGGCATAGGGTTTGAGCAGTTCTTC . TRBJ2-1 . TRBV9
CASSVVLTGDGYTF TGTGCCAGCAGCGTAGTTTTAACAGGGGATGGCTACACCTTC . TRBJ1-2 TRBD1 TRBV9
CSALTAEQETQYF TGCAGTGCTTTAACAGCGGAGCAAGAGACCCAGTACTTC . TRBJ2-5 . TRBV20-1
CASSQGGGFDYGYTF TGTGCCAGCAGCCAAGGAGGAGGGTTCGACTATGGCTACACCTTC . TRBJ1-2 . TRBV3-1
CAWSRGVNQPQHF TGTGCCTGGAGTCGGGGGGTCAATCAGCCCCAGCATTTT . TRBJ1-5 . TRBV30
CASSLSVTEQYF TGTGCCAGCAGCTTATCTGTGACGGAGCAGTACTTC . TRBJ2-7 . TRBV7-9
CASSSGTSGRGLYEQYF TGCGCCAGCAGCTCGGGGACTAGCGGGAGGGGCCTCTACGAGCAGTACTTC . TRBJ2-7 TRBD2 TRBV4-1
CASSPLGTSAEQFF TGCGCCAGCAGCCCCCTGGGGACTAGCGCTGAGCAGTTCTTC . TRBJ2-1 TRBD2 TRBV7-9
CASSPSPYNEQFF TGTGCCAGCAGTCCATCCCCGTACAATGAGCAGTTCTTC medium-sized TRBJ2-1 . TRBV2
CASSPDGLVSNEQFF TGTGCCAGCTCACCGGATGGACTAGTCTCCAATGAGCAGTTCTTC . TRBJ2-1 TRBD2 TRBV18
CASRDPGRETQYF TGTGCCAGCCGGGACCCAGGGAGGGAGACCCAGTACTTC . TRBJ2-5 . TRBV6-2/TRBV6-3
CASSLERKPYEQYF TGTGCCAGCAGTCTCGAGCGGAAACCCTACGAGCAGTACTTC . TRBJ2-7 . TRBV6-2/TRBV6-3